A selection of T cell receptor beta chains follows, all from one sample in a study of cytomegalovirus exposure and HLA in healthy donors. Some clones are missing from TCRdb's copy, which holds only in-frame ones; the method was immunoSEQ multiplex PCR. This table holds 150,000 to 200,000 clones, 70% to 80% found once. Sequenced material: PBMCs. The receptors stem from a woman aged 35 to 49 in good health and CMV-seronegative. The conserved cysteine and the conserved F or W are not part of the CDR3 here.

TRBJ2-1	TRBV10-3	AISRGSTDEQF
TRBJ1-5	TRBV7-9	SSSLDRGGFVGQPQH
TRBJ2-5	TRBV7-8	ASSLATSSETQY
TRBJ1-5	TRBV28	ASRKQGNQPQH
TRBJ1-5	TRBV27	ASSLSRGGNQPQH
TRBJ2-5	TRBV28	ASSFRGGGETQY
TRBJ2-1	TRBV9	ASSANLAGGRDEQF
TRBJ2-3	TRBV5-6	ASSFLAEDTDTQY
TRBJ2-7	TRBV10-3	AISGQGGFYEQY
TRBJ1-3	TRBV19	ASSIGVPGNTIY
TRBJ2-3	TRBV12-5	ASVPGTGRDTQY
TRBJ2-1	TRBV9	ASSGRNEQF
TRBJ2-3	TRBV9	ASSGTGGGSTDTQY
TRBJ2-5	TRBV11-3	ASSLWGGSSQETQY
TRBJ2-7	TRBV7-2	ASSRDRSLYEQY
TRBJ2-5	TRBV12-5	ASGFDAGPMEDLAQY
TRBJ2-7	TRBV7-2	ASSLGTGDTYEQY
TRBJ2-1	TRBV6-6	ASSSSSDSGREQF
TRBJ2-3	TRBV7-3	ASSIGLAGGDTQY
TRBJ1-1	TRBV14	ASSQAANPNTEAF
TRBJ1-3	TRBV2	ASSRDSGNTIY
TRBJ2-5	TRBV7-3	ASSLGGGETQY
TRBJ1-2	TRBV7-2	ASSWGQGLGYGYT
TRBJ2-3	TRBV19	ASSVTTSGGTDTQY
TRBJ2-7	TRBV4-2	ASSQGLAGSYEQY
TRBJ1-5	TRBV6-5	ASRKNRGHNQPQH
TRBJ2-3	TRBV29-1	SVEHSADTQY
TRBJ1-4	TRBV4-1	ASSQGSGGSEKLF
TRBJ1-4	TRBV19	ASSRDSSNEKLF
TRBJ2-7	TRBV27	ASVDGYEQY
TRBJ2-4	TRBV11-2	ASSLKRGGRGSHIQY
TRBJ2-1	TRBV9	ASSVAGGRYNEQF
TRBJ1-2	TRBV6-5	ASSSIPVIPGARYT
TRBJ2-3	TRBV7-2	ASSRAGPLDTQY
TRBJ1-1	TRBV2	ASSESRGMNTEAF
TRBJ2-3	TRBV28	ASSSGTVGLADTQY
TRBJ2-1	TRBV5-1	ASSLSLAANEQF
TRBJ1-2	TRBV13	ASSLESGGYT
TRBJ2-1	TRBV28	ASSLELAGGANEQF